These T cell receptor beta chains were read from a single sample in a study of cytomegalovirus exposure and HLA in healthy donors. Using immunoSEQ multiplex PCR, the repertoire was profiled, and TCRdb retains in-frame clones only, with some absent. The repertoire includes more than 65,000 clones, about 92% of them detected once, and 0.65% to 0.8% sits in the top ten. The sample taken for sequencing was PBMCs. Receptor source: a man aged 18 to 29 in good health and CMV-seronegative. The CDR3 runs from the conserved cysteine through the conserved F or W. The order of the fields is J gene, V gene, D gene, clone size, CDR3 length, CDR3 DNA, CDR3 protein. A D gene is named only where the DNA matches it firmly. Clone size is stated in some rows and not others, as once, few, many or a class when expanded.

J: TRBJ2-2; V: TRBV30; D: NA; size: once; length: 14; DNA: TGTGCCTGTCAGGGGATTACGAACACCGGGGAGCTGTTTTTT; CDR3: CACQGITNTGELFF
J: TRBJ1-5; V: TRBV6-1; D: NA; size: NA; length: 16; DNA: TGTGCCAGCAGTGAAACGACAGGTGCCCACAATCAGCCCCAGCATTTT; CDR3: CASSETTGAHNQPQHF
J: TRBJ2-1; V: TRBV4-1; D: NA; size: NA; length: 16; DNA: TGCGCCAGCAGCCAAGGGGCTTATCGAGGGGGAAATGAGCAGTTCTTC; CDR3: CASSQGAYRGGNEQFF
J: TRBJ2-7; V: TRBV4-2; D: TRBD1; size: NA; length: 15; DNA: TGTGCCAGCAGCCAAGAAGGGAGACAGGGCTACGAGCAGTACTTC; CDR3: CASSQEGRQGYEQYF
J: TRBJ1-6; V: TRBV30; D: NA; size: NA; length: 14; DNA: TGTGCCTGGAGTGTGGGGACTAGGAATTCACCCCTCCACTTT; CDR3: CAWSVGTRNSPLHF
J: TRBJ2-1; V: TRBV4-3; D: NA; size: once; length: 15; DNA: TGCGCCAGCAGCCAAGAGCGGGTTACCTACAATGAGCAGTTCTTC; CDR3: CASSQERVTYNEQFF
J: TRBJ2-5; V: TRBV4-1; D: NA; size: NA; length: 12; DNA: TGCGCCAGCAGGCACAGGGAAGAGACCCAGTACTTC; CDR3: CASRHREETQYF
J: TRBJ1-2; V: TRBV5-1; D: NA; size: NA; length: 13; DNA: TGCGCCAGCAGCTTGCGGGCTAACTATGGCTACACCTTC; CDR3: CASSLRANYGYTF
J: TRBJ2-1; V: TRBV5-4; D: NA; size: NA; length: 15; DNA: TGTGCCAGCAGCGAGGGACAAAACTCCTACAATGAGCAGTTCTTC; CDR3: CASSEGQNSYNEQFF
J: TRBJ1-1; V: TRBV4-1; D: NA; size: NA; length: 15; DNA: TGCGCCAGCAGCCCCCCGACATTCGGCGACACTGAAGCTTTCTTT; CDR3: CASSPPTFGDTEAFF
J: TRBJ2-3; V: TRBV6-4; D: TRBD2; size: NA; length: 15; DNA: TGTGCCAGCAGTGTGGCTAGCGGAGCCACAGATACGCAGTATTTT; CDR3: CASSVASGATDTQYF
J: TRBJ2-1; V: TRBV4-2; D: NA; size: NA; length: 13; DNA: TGTGCCAGCAGCCTCTCGGGCTACAATGAGCAGTTCTTC; CDR3: CASSLSGYNEQFF
J: TRBJ1-4; V: TRBV5-3; D: TRBD1; size: NA; length: 16; DNA: TGTGCCAGAAGCTTGGTAGGGACAGACCAAGATGAAAAACTGTTTTTT; CDR3: CARSLVGTDQDEKLFF
J: TRBJ1-4; V: TRBV5-1; D: NA; size: NA; length: 14; DNA: TGCGCCAGCAGCCAGACAGCGAATAATGAAAAACTGTTTTTT; CDR3: CASSQTANNEKLFF
J: TRBJ1-1; V: TRBV7-6; D: NA; size: NA; length: 12; DNA: TGTGCCAGCAGCCAGGGTCCCACTGAAGCTTTCTTT; CDR3: CASSQGPTEAFF
J: TRBJ2-4; V: TRBV7-8; D: TRBD1; size: NA; length: 16; DNA: TGTGCCAGCAGCCTTTCGACAGGGCTAGCCAAAAACATTCAGTACTTC; CDR3: CASSLSTGLAKNIQYF
J: TRBJ2-6; V: TRBV2; D: NA; size: NA; length: 16; DNA: TGTGCCAGCAGGCAGACAGGTTTCTCTGGGGCCAACGTCCTGACTTTC; CDR3: CASRQTGFSGANVLTF
J: TRBJ1-5; V: TRBV10-3; D: NA; size: NA; length: 17; DNA: TGTGCCATCAGTGACCTTGACAGGAGCCGAGGCAATCAGCCCCAGCATTTT; CDR3: CAISDLDRSRGNQPQHF
J: TRBJ1-1; V: TRBV2; D: TRBD1; size: NA; length: 15; DNA: TGTGCCAGCAGTTGGCAGGGGCAGGGGGACACTGAAGCTTTCTTT; CDR3: CASSWQGQGDTEAFF
J: TRBJ2-7; V: TRBV4-1; D: NA; size: NA; length: 15; DNA: TGCGCCAGCAGCCAAGGTTGGGGCGGCTCGAGCGAGCAGTACTTC; CDR3: CASSQGWGGSSEQYF
J: TRBJ1-3; V: TRBV19; D: NA; size: NA; length: 16; DNA: TGTGCCAGTAGTATAGTCTCGCCGGGCTCTGGAAACACCATATATTTT; CDR3: CASSIVSPGSGNTIYF
J: TRBJ1-2; V: TRBV14; D: NA; size: NA; length: 13; DNA: TGTGCCAGCAGCCCCGGAGGGCTGCATGGCTACACCTTC; CDR3: CASSPGGLHGYTF